Described below is a single TCR beta chain sequence and its context. This clonotype has just one count. It lacks a known antigen. No per-base quality is available; no much larger clone lies one base away. A read on its own is weak evidence. The data belong to a study of blood T cells in healthy people across ages (dated by TCRdb to the mid-2010s). Context from the whole study: Template switching captured roughly one uniquely barcoded TCR beta cDNA molecule per two T cells in model experiments. Using deep sequencing normalized with unique cDNA molecular identifiers, the study measured how TCR beta repertoire diversity changes with age. The donors were split into four age groups: young (average 16 years), middle-aged (about 40), aged (over 55) and long-lived (approximately 80). To avoid experimental bias, donors of different ages were spread randomly across the sequencing lanes. For two donors (one aged 18 to 29 and one aged 80 or older), the study analyzed two additional independent replicas of 1 million unique cDNA reads from the same blood draw. General study outcomes and caveats: Compared with the aged group, the long-lived group had more naive CD4+ T cells, fewer expanded clones and increased TCR diversity, a pattern suggesting age selection. As age increased, observed TCR beta diversity per million T cells dropped in a roughly linear way, and a significant reduction was already evident by age 40. Bulk unsorted PBMC profiling prevented conclusive comparison of naive and antigen-experienced compartments. There was a strong correlation between observed TCR beta diversity and the percentage of naive T cells measured by flow cytometry. Estimates of total diversity from one million sequenced T cells were regarded as lower bounds and underestimates. The CMV infection status of donors was not known, potentially confounding age-related changes in expanded clonotypes.

Libraries were prepared through 5' RACE. This sample was sequenced with an Illumina HiSeq 2500. A second PCR of roughly 7 to 11 cycles was performed with a sample-barcoded 5' primer and a J-beta primer mix. Each TCR beta cDNA molecule received a unique molecular identifier from a template-switch 5' adaptor carrying 12 random nucleotides. Each sample yielded at least 3 million CDR3-containing paired-end reads. First-strand cDNA was synthesized from all RNA with the Mint cDNA synthesis kit, primed by a TRBC-specific oligonucleotide. After uracil-DNA glycosylase treatment, a first 18-cycle PCR used universal primers M1SS and BC2_uni_R on all cDNA. The authors processed their data as follows. For normalization, 1 million high-quality reads were randomly selected from each sample, with every read carrying a distinct molecular identifier. Instead of being binned into consensus sequences, reads with shared molecular identifiers were discarded. MiTCR, with a Q25 quality threshold and the strictest error-elimination algorithm, was used for CDR3 identification, clonotype clustering and error correction. Lower-bound total TCR beta diversity was estimated with a nonparametric unseen species model using Euler transformation. Through fastp at Q25 and MiXCR, TCRdb rebuilt clones from the public reads, retaining in-frame beta chains. Each record represents a unique CDR3 protein, reported with the most common genes and DNA among its rows. The authors' filters were not applied to this entry. The sample contains 700,000 or so distinct CDR3 sequences, over 20% of them found a single time. The top ten hold 20% to 25% of the sample.

The donors were around 39 Caucasian individuals from Russia, aged 6 to 90 years, who were systemically healthy. Roughly 9.5 milliliters of peripheral blood were drawn from each donor into EDTA-treated Vacutainer tubes. Ficoll-Paque density-gradient centrifugation was used to isolate PBMCs, with at least 6.5 million per sample. Total RNA was extracted from PBMCs with Trizol reagent, with at least 6 micrograms obtained per sample. Naive CD45RAhigh/CD27high T cell percentages were measured by flow cytometry on a PBMC aliquot from every donor. The clonotype comes from a man aged 65 to 85 in good health. Sequencing input: blood.

The DNA sequence reads TGTGCCAGCAGTTTAGCTGTCAGGGGAGAAAACACCTTC. This sequence encodes CASSLAVRGENTF. In this chain, TRBV12-3 or TRBV12-4 is recombined with TRBJ1-2; a tentative D match to TRBD1 spans 6 bases. Cut back by 0 bases and 12 bases, the V and J ends lie 14 bases apart. There are 13 amino acids in the CDR3, from cysteine to phenylalanine inclusive. This entry keeps only the CDR3 DNA: 39 bases, framed from base 1.